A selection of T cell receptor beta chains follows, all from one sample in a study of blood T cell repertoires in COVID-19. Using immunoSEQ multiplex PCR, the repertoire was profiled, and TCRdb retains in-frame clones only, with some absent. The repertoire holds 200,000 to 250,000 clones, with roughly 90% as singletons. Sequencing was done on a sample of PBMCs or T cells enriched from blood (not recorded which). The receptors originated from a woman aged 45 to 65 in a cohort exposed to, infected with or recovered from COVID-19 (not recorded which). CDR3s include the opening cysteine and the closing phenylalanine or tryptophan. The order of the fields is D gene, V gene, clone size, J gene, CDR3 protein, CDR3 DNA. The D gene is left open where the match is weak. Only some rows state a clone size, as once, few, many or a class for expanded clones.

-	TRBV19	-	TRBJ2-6	CASSTFRLKQADSGANVLTF	TGTGCCAGTAGTACCTTCCGTTTAAAACAGGCGGACTCTGGGGCCAACGTCCTGACTTTC
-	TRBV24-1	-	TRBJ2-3	CATSDPRGSTGTDTQYF	TGTGCCACCAGTGATCCGCGGGGCTCTACGGGGACAGATACGCAGTATTTT
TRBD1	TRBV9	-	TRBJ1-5	CASSPGTVPGGEPQHF	TGTGCCAGCAGCCCCGGGACAGTCCCTGGAGGGGAGCCCCAGCATTTT
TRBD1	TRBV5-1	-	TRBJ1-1	CASSLAGDSLNTEAFF	TGCGCCAGCAGCTTGGCAGGGGACAGCTTGAACACTGAAGCTTTCTTT
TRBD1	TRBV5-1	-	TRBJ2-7	CASSYRQGPYEQYF	TGCGCCAGCAGCTACAGACAGGGACCCTACGAGCAGTACTTC
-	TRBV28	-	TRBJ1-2	CASSYKNYGYTF	TGTGCCAGCAGTTACAAAAACTATGGCTACACCTTC
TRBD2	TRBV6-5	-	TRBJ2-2	CARPRGTGELFF	TGTGCCCGCCCGCGGGGGACCGGGGAGCTGTTTTTT
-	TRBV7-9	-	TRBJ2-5	CASSLAPAVMTQYF	TGTGCCAGCAGCTTGGCGCCCGCGGTCATGACCCAGTACTTC
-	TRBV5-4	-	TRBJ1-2	CASRSEGANYGYTF	TGTGCCAGCAGGAGTGAGGGGGCTAACTATGGCTACACCTTC
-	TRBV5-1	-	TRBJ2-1	CASSLLAGEPINEQFF	TGCGCCAGCAGCCTCCTAGCCGGGGAACCCATCAATGAGCAGTTCTTC
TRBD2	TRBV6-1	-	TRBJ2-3	CASSGGLAGGLGTDTQYF	TGTGCCAGCAGTGGTGGACTAGCGGGGGGCCTAGGCACAGATACGCAGTATTTT
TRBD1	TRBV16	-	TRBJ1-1	CASSRGQGGGSRNTEAFF	TGTGCCAGCAGCAGGGGACAGGGAGGTGGTTCGCGGAACACTGAAGCTTTCTTT
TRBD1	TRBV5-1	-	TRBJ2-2	CASSPQGHTGELFF	TGCGCCAGCAGCCCACAGGGGCACACCGGGGAGCTGTTTTTT
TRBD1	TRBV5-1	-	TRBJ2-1	CASSDGTGFNEQFF	TGCGCCAGCAGCGACGGGACAGGGTTTAATGAGCAGTTCTTC
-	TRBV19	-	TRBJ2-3	CASHTRVGDTQYF	TGTGCCAGCCATACTAGGGTTGGGGATACGCAGTATTTT
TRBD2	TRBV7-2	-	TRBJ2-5	CASRTGGQETQYF	TGTGCCAGCCGAACGGGGGGGCAAGAGACCCAGTACTTC
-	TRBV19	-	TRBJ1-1	CASSPLDRLNTEAFF	TGTGCCAGTAGTCCGCTCGACAGGTTGAACACTGAAGCTTTCTTT
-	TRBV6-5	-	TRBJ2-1	CASRARDNIYNEQFF	TGTGCCAGCAGGGCCCGGGACAATATATACAATGAGCAGTTCTTC
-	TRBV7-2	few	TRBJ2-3	CASSLAGGLDTQYF	TGTGCCAGCAGCTTAGCGGGGGGTTTAGATACGCAGTATTTT
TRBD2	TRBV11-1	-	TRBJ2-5	CASSSSSAGVETQYF	TGTGCCAGCAGCTCGTCTTCAGCGGGGGTGGAGACCCAGTACTTC
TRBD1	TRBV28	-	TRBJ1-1	CASSLEQGARTEAFF	TGTGCCAGCAGTTTAGAACAGGGGGCTAGGACTGAAGCTTTCTTT
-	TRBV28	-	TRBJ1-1	CASVFGGGTEAFF	TGTGCCAGCGTCTTCGGGGGTGGCACTGAAGCTTTCTTT
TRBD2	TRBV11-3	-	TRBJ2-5	CASSPGLAGQGETQYF	TGTGCCAGCAGCCCGGGACTAGCGGGGCAGGGAGAGACCCAGTACTTC
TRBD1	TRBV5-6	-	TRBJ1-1	CASSLLSDRGPVTEAFF	TGTGCCAGCAGCTTACTGTCGGACAGGGGGCCGGTCACTGAAGCTTTCTTT
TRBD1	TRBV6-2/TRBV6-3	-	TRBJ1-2	CASRLTGGRYGYTF	TGTGCCAGCCGCCTGACAGGGGGAAGGTATGGCTACACCTTC
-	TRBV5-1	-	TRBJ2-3	CASSLWGEVTDTQYF	TGCGCCAGCAGCTTGTGGGGGGAAGTCACAGATACGCAGTATTTT
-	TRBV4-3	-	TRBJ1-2	CASSQAQGHGYTF	TGCGCCAGCAGCCAGGCACAGGGACACGGCTACACCTTC
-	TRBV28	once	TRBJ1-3	CASSLLSSGNTIYF	TGTGCCAGCAGTTTATTGAGCTCTGGAAACACCATATATTTT
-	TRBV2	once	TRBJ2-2	CASSELSGYTGELFF	TGTGCCAGCAGTGAATTGTCAGGGTACACCGGGGAGCTGTTTTTT
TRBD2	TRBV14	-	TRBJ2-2	CASSRRIAGGTGELFF	TGTGCCAGCAGCAGAAGAATAGCGGGGGGCACCGGGGAGCTGTTTTTT
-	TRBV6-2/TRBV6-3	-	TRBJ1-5	CASSYMGRPQHF	TGTGCCAGCAGTTACATGGGCCGGCCCCAGCATTTT
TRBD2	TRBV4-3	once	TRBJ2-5	CASSHDGTSGVATQYF	TGCGCCAGCAGCCACGACGGGACTAGCGGGGTAGCGACCCAGTACTTC
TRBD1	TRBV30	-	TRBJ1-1	CAWRGTGIVTEAFF	TGTGCCTGGAGGGGGACAGGGATTGTCACTGAAGCTTTCTTT
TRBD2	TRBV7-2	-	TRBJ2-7	CASSFSGGSYEQYF	TGTGCCAGCAGCTTTAGCGGGGGATCCTACGAGCAGTACTTC
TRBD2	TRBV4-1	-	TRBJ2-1	CASSQSLAAYNEQFF	TGCGCCAGCAGCCAATCACTAGCGGCTTACAATGAGCAGTTCTTC
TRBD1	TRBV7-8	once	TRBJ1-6	CASSLGYRGVDNSPLHF	TGTGCCAGCAGCTTAGGTTACAGGGGTGTGGATAATTCACCCCTCCACTTT